This TCR beta chain stems from a study of shared clonotypes between healthy human individuals. Method: immunoSEQ multiplex PCR; TCRdb's copy keeps in-frame clones and lacks some. The table records about 2.5 million clones, around 93% of them present only once. The ends lost 0 bases at V and 5 bases at J; junction bases unmatched: 6. The CDR3 contains 15 residues. Germline V CDR1 and CDR2: SGHRS, YFSETQ. Material: naive CD4+ T cells from PBMCs. Subset in this sample: CD45RA+ positively selected. This TCR was sampled from a man aged 18-30 years in good health. Some clones in this sample may be carry-over from other donors' samples. V gene TRBV5-1 combines with J gene TRBJ2-7; 9 bases fit TRBD1. The CDR3 reads CASSLAVDRGNEQYF. The CDR3 region has the DNA TGCGCCAGCAGCTTGGCAGTGGACAGGGGTAACGAGCAGTACTTC. Full variable domain (rest looked up from reference TRBV5-1 and TRBJ2-7): KAGVTQTPRYLIKTRGQQVTLSCSPISGHRSVSWYQQTPGQGLQFLFEYFSETQRNKGNFPGRFSGRQFSNSRSEMNVSTLELGDSALYLCASSLAVDRGNEQYFGPGTRLTVT.